Listed below are T cell receptor beta chains from one sample, sequenced in a study of response to subunit inactivated influenza vaccine. TCRdb ran MiXCR on the RT-PCR reads and lists one entry per CDR3 protein. The profile shows over 400,000 distinct CDR3 sequences, approximately 11% of them singletons. Sequenced here: PBMCs from blood, sampled roughly 45 days after vaccination. Receptors originate from a man over 45 who received an inactivated influenza vaccine. Each CDR3 is given with its conserved first and last residue. The D gene is left open where the match is weak. Where a row states a size, it is once, few, many or the class of an expanded clone; other rows omit it.

clone size	D gene	V gene	J gene	CDR3 DNA	CDR3 protein
NA	TRBD1	TRBV7-2	TRBJ2-5	TGTGCCAGCAGCTTTGGGACAGATCAAGAGACCCAGTACTTC	CASSFGTDQETQYF
few	NA	TRBV20-1	TRBJ2-5	TGCAGTGCTACCCACGTAGCCCAACAAGAGACCCAGTACTTC	CSATHVAQQETQYF
few	TRBD1	TRBV2	TRBJ1-1	TGTGCCAGCAATCCGGGACAGGTTGAGAACACTGAAGCTTTCTTT	CASNPGQVENTEAFF
few	NA	TRBV6-5	TRBJ1-6	TGTGCCAGCAGTTACTCAGGACAGCCAAGCTCCTATAATTCACCCCTCCACTTT	CASSYSGQPSSYNSPLHF
many	TRBD1	TRBV7-2	TRBJ1-3	TGTGCCAGCAGTCGACAGGGAGGAAACACCATATATTTT	CASSRQGGNTIYF
NA	TRBD1	TRBV6-1	TRBJ2-3	TGTGCCACGGTGACAGGGGAGTCCACAGATACGCAGTATTTT	CATVTGESTDTQYF
few	NA	TRBV28	TRBJ2-7	TGTGCCAGCAGTATTGGCACAGGGAACTACGAGCAGTACTTC	CASSIGTGNYEQYF
many	NA	TRBV7-6	TRBJ2-5	TGTGCCAGCGGCGTAAAAGAGACCCAGTACTTC	CASGVKETQYF
many	NA	TRBV20-1	TRBJ1-2	TGCAGTGCCCCGCCCAGCCATGTTTATGGCTACACCTTC	CSAPPSHVYGYTF
many	NA	TRBV20-1	TRBJ1-1	TGCAGTGCTAGAGAACTCGATAGGACGGCCGGATCTGGTGAAGCTTTCTTT	CSARELDRTAGSGEAFF
NA	NA	TRBV29-1	TRBJ2-5	TGCAGCGTTACCGGAAGGTTCCAAGAGACCCAGTACTTC	CSVTGRFQETQYF
NA	NA	TRBV28	TRBJ1-5	TGTGCCAGCCTTGGGTTAGCGAATCAGCCCCAGCATTTT	CASLGLANQPQHF
NA	NA	TRBV10-1	TRBJ2-5	TGCGCCAGCAGTGATAGTACGGAGACCCAGTACTTC	CASSDSTETQYF
many	NA	TRBV12-3/TRBV12-4	TRBJ1-1	TGTGCCAGCAGTAAAACAGGTTGGGCTGAAGCTTTCTTT	CASSKTGWAEAFF
few	TRBD2	TRBV10-3	TRBJ2-5	TGTGCCATCAGTGAACAGGCGGGAGTGTACGCAGAGACCCAGTACTTC	CAISEQAGVYAETQYF
NA	TRBD1	TRBV4-3	TRBJ1-2	TGCGCCAGCAGCCAAGAGGACAGGGGAGTTGGCTACACCTTC	CASSQEDRGVGYTF
NA	NA	TRBV5-1	TRBJ1-1	TGCGCCAGCAGCTTAACGGCAGGGACCACTGAAGCTTTCTTT	CASSLTAGTTEAFF
many	TRBD2	TRBV7-6	TRBJ2-2	TGTGCCAGCAGCCCGGACCTACTAGCGGGAGGTCCAGGGGAGCTGTTTTTT	CASSPDLLAGGPGELFF
many	TRBD1	TRBV24-1	TRBJ2-2	TGTGCCACCAGTTCAACAGGGGGCGCCCCCACCGGGGAGCTGTTTTTT	CATSSTGGAPTGELFF
many	NA	TRBV29-1	TRBJ2-7	TGCAGCGTTGAAGATGGCCGGAGCTCCTACGAGCAGTACTTC	CSVEDGRSSYEQYF
NA	TRBD1	TRBV24-1	TRBJ2-7	TGTGCCACCAGTGACCCCGGACAGGCCTACGAGCAGTACTTC	CATSDPGQAYEQYF
many	NA	TRBV4-3	TRBJ1-1	TGCGCCAGCAGCCAAGGTCTGGGGACCACTGAAGCTTTCTTT	CASSQGLGTTEAFF
NA	NA	TRBV6-6	TRBJ1-2	TGTGCCAGCAAGGTAGCGACTAACTATGGCTACACCTTC	CASKVATNYGYTF
few	NA	TRBV6-1	TRBJ1-2	TGTGCCAGCAGTGAATGGCGGACTAACTATGGCTACACCTTC	CASSEWRTNYGYTF
NA	NA	TRBV5-8	TRBJ1-2	TGTGCCAGCAGCGCCTGGCGGAGACCGAACTATGGCTACACCTTC	CASSAWRRPNYGYTF
many	TRBD1	TRBV12-3/TRBV12-4	TRBJ2-2	TGTGCCAGCAGTTTTTACAGGGGGCCCACCGGGGAGCTGTTTTTT	CASSFYRGPTGELFF
NA	TRBD2	TRBV6-1	TRBJ2-1	TGTGCCAGCCAACGACGGAGCGGGAGCATCTACAATGAGCAGTTCTTC	CASQRRSGSIYNEQFF
NA	NA	TRBV12-3/TRBV12-4	TRBJ1-2	TGTGCCAGCAGCTCGGCTTCGGGGAGCACCTTC	CASSSASGSTF
many	NA	TRBV29-1	TRBJ2-7	TGCAGCGTTGAGGAACCCGGAGAGCAGTACTTC	CSVEEPGEQYF
NA	NA	TRBV6-2/TRBV6-3	TRBJ2-1	TGTGCCAGCAGTTATGTTGTAGCGGCTTCCTACAATGAGCAGTTCTTC	CASSYVVAASYNEQFF
many	NA	TRBV12-3/TRBV12-4	TRBJ2-7	TGTGCCAGCAGTCCTCTCGCGGAGATGGGCGAGCAGTACTTC	CASSPLAEMGEQYF
once	TRBD2	TRBV4-1	TRBJ2-2	TGCGCCAGCGGGGGGGCGAACACCGGGGAGCTGTTTTTT	CASGGANTGELFF
NA	NA	TRBV12-3/TRBV12-4	TRBJ1-1	TGTGCCAGCAGTACTAAGGCGAACACTGAAGCTTTCTTT	CASSTKANTEAFF
NA	NA	TRBV10-3	TRBJ1-1	TGTGCCAGCAGTGAGTCCTTGACAGGCAACACTGAAGCTTTCTTT	CASSESLTGNTEAFF
few	TRBD1	TRBV12-3/TRBV12-4	TRBJ1-1	TGTGCCAGCAGTACAGGGGAGGCTGAAGCTTTCTTT	CASSTGEAEAFF
NA	NA	TRBV6-5	TRBJ2-7	TGTGCCAGCGGTTACTCCGACATCAGCTCCTACGAGCAGTACTTC	CASGYSDISSYEQYF
many	TRBD2	TRBV15	TRBJ2-2	TGTGCCACCAGCAGAGAGGGCTTGGGGAGGGCACACACCGGGGAGCTGTTTTTT	CATSREGLGRAHTGELFF
NA	NA	TRBV27	TRBJ2-2	TGTGCCAGCACGAACACCGGGGAGCTGTTTTTT	CASTNTGELFF
many	NA	TRBV12-3/TRBV12-4	TRBJ1-3	TGTGCCAGCAGTTTAGGGGGAGTCTCTGGAAACACCATATATTTT	CASSLGGVSGNTIYF
many	NA	TRBV29-1	TRBJ1-4	TGCAGCGTTGGAGGTAATGAAAAACTGTTTTTT	CSVGGNEKLFF
many	NA	TRBV5-6	TRBJ1-2	TGTGCCAGCAATTCAGGGGTCGGCTACACCTTC	CASNSGVGYTF
medium-sized	TRBD1	TRBV25-1	TRBJ1-2	TGTGCCAGCAGTGAATCCGGGACAGGGAATGGCTACACCTTC	CASSESGTGNGYTF
NA	TRBD1	TRBV20-1	TRBJ2-4	TGCAGTGCGCCGGGACAGGCTTTCAAAAACATGCAGTACTTC	CSAPGQAFKNMQYF
NA	NA	TRBV12-3/TRBV12-4	TRBJ2-3	TGTGCCAGCAGTTTAGGTAGGAGGTCGGATACGCAGTATTTT	CASSLGRRSDTQYF
many	NA	TRBV12-3/TRBV12-4	TRBJ1-3	TGTGCCAGCAGTTCCCTCGCAGTCAGGTCTGGAAACACCATATATTTT	CASSSLAVRSGNTIYF
few	NA	TRBV7-9	TRBJ1-4	TGTGCCAGCAGCATTGGGGCATTGGGGGAAAAACTGTTTTTT	CASSIGALGEKLFF
few	NA	TRBV2	TRBJ2-7	TGTGCCAGCAATACTCCGGGACCTTTCTACGAGCAGTACTTC	CASNTPGPFYEQYF
NA	TRBD2	TRBV9	TRBJ2-1	TGTGCCAGCAGCGTAGTGCCGGGGGGCTACAATGAGCAGTTCTTC	CASSVVPGGYNEQFF
NA	NA	TRBV24-1	TRBJ1-5	TGTGCCACCAGCAAGAGGGACCATCAGCCCCAGCATTTT	CATSKRDHQPQHF
NA	NA	TRBV5-1	TRBJ1-2	TGCGCCAGCAGCTTGGAACAGGGTTCTGGCTACACCTTC	CASSLEQGSGYTF
few	TRBD1	TRBV9	TRBJ2-2	TGTGCCAGCAGCGGGGGACAGGGGAACCTTAGGGCCGGGGAGCTGTTTTTT	CASSGGQGNLRAGELFF
NA	NA	TRBV6-2/TRBV6-3	TRBJ2-1	TGTGCCAGCGTCCGGGCGGGGATATACAATGAGCAGTTCTTC	CASVRAGIYNEQFF
NA	TRBD2	TRBV6-5	TRBJ2-2	TGTGCCAGCAGTTACTCCCTCGGTAGCGGGAGGGTTGGGGAGCTGTTTTTT	CASSYSLGSGRVGELFF
NA	TRBD1	TRBV29-1	TRBJ1-5	TGCAGCGCCCAGGGGGACAGCAATCAGCCCCAGCATTTT	CSAQGDSNQPQHF
many	TRBD2	TRBV5-1	TRBJ2-1	TGCGCCAGCAGCCCCCCTAGCGGGAGCGATGAGCAGTTCTTC	CASSPPSGSDEQFF